This paragraph covers one TCR beta chain sequence. CD8+ and CD4+ T cells from blood underwent TCR beta sequencing. It was negative isolation that provided the CD8+ and CD4+ T cells, whereas TEMRA cells were enriched by FACS. Reverse transcription used roughly 0.5 to 1 ug RNA and random hexamers. Multiplex immunoSEQ PCR targeted 54 Vbeta and 13 Jbeta TCR beta segments. TCRdb itself ran the immunoSEQ multiplex PCR reads through MiXCR, one entry per CDR3 protein. This repertoire shows about 200,000 distinct CDR3 sequences, roughly 95% found once; its top ten account for under 0.095%. The sample is drawn from a study of CD8 T cells in Susac syndrome. Germline V gene sequence: CDR1 SNHLY, CDR2 FYNNEI. The CDR3 spans 14 residues. V was clipped by 6 bases and J by 6 bases; unmatched bases: 7.

The sequence came from a human donor with multiple sclerosis. The chain employs TRBV2 and TRBJ2-3, with 9 bases matching TRBD2. The sequencing input was CD4+ T cells from PBMCs. The CDR3 coding sequence is TGTGCCAGCAGGACAGCGGGGGGATCGGATACGCAGTATTTT. Translated: CASRTAGGSDTQYF. Full variable domain (outside the CDR3, taken from reference TRBV2 and TRBJ2-3): EPEVTQTPSHQVTQMGQEVILRCVPISNHLYFYWYRQILGQKVEFLVSFYNNEISEKSEIFDDQFSVERPDGSNFTLKIRSTKLEDSAMYFCASRTAGGSDTQYFGPGTRLTVL.